Included here is one T cell receptor (beta chain) sequence, with context. Sequencing used immunoSEQ multiplex PCR; TCRdb keeps in-frame clones, though not all of them. Of under 300,000 clones listed, around 81% are singletons. The data stem from a study of blood T cell repertoires in COVID-19. The overall study: From T cells, B-cell-depleted T cells, or PBMCs came the material, which was cDNA or gDNA.

Per germline, CDR1 MNHEY and CDR2 SVGEGT. This CDR3 comprises 15 residues. The V and J ends lost 4 bases and 6 bases, in that order; junction bases with no gene match: 7. The sequence derives from an older woman with active or convalescent COVID-19. The chain employs TRBV6-2 or TRBV6-3 and TRBJ2-1, with 9 bases that match TRBD2. Material: peripheral blood. CDR3 nucleotide sequence: TGTGCCAGCAGTTTTTCGCTAGCGGGGTTCAATGAGCAGTTCTTC. It is translated as CASSFSLAGFNEQFF.